This T cell receptor (beta chain) was captured in a study of blood T cell repertoires in COVID-19 (dated by TCRdb to the early 2020s). Background on the whole study: Samples covering the acute and convalescent phases of COVID-19 were provided by collaborators in the United States, Italy and Spain. HLA class I and class II types, where available, came from metadata supplied by the sample provider rather than from assay-based typing. Sample metadata almost always included a de-identified subject ID, COVID-19 status, age in years and sex. The material from the prospective study consisted of cDNA or gDNA derived from T cells, B-cell-depleted T cells, or PBMCs. Samples were obtained from the ongoing ImmuneRACE study (first 160 participants) and from approximately 1,200 subjects provided by 6 global collaborators. The repertoires were made available in a free public database intended to serve as a resource for research on the immune response to SARS-CoV-2. Subjects who had been exposed to COVID-19, were actively infected with it, or had recovered from it provided the deeply sampled blood TCRbeta repertoires that made up the dataset. What the research found in general, with its limitations: Clinical and demographic metadata were provided uncurated, with the amount varying by source and participant.

The immunoSEQ Assay, a bias-controlled multiplex PCR, was used to amplify TCRbeta CDR3 regions from genomic DNA. The source study handled its data this way. The number of nucleated cells in each sample was estimated by amplification of reference gene primers within the assay. Sequence reads were collapsed and filtered to measure the absolute abundance of every unique TCRbeta CDR3 rearrangement. For each sample, productive Simpson clonality was calculated as the square root of Simpson's diversity index across productive rearrangements. TCRdb holds this immuneACCESS table with in-frame rearrangements only. Some clones are missing; in checked studies, unresolved V genes explain under half, and the rest has no known cause. V, J and clone size are taken as reported in that table, and D and trimming were inferred from the DNA itself. This sample gives about 200,000 clones in total; approximately 80% of them show up just once. The ten most abundant clones make up 10% to 15% of the sample.

As for this clone: There is no known antigen for this receptor. One base away there is no much larger clone; base qualities are not given.

The CDR3 spans 15 residues, from the cysteine through the phenylalanine. The entry retains the CDR3 DNA only, 45 bases that are in frame from base 1. From the germline V gene (reference sequence), CDR1 is SEHNR and CDR2 is FQNEAQ. V lost 1 base and J lost 5 bases; the stretch between them is 11 bases long. The collaborating institutions used their own protocols to collect whole blood in K2EDTA tubes. For TCRbeta analysis, collaborators shipped samples as frozen whole blood, isolated PBMCs, or DNA extracted from either of those sample types. The chain is made from TRBV7-9 and TRBJ1-4; a weak D assignment points to TRBD1 (6 bases agree). The sequenced material came from peripheral blood. This TCR came from a human donor in a cohort sampled during active COVID-19. The nucleotides read TGTGCCAGCAGCTTAGAGCAGGGGCAAAATGAAAAACTGTTTTTT. This sequence encodes CASSLEQGQNEKLFF.